Reported below is one T cell receptor beta chain. The authors' processing: Cell counts per sample came from amplifying reference gene primers. Libraries were prepared by immunoSEQ multiplex PCR; TCRdb keeps only in-frame clonotypes and omits some of them. That table gives V, J and clone size, and the DNA gave D and trimming. Of more than 45,000 clones detected, 70% to 90% appear once; the ten largest clones hold over 25%. These data come from a study of blood T cell repertoires in COVID-19. Whole-study context: Sources were T cells, B-cell-depleted T cells, or PBMCs; the material itself was cDNA or gDNA.

This sequence was found in a human donor in a cohort sampled during active COVID-19. Sequences were obtained from peripheral blood.

In DNA form, the CDR3 reads TGTGCCAGCTCACCACAGGGGGCTAATGAAAAACTGTTTTTT. It codes for CASSPQGANEKLFF. The gene calls are TRBV18 and TRBJ1-4; a weak D match, TRBD1 (6 bases). Trimming cost V 1 base and J 3 bases, with 6 bases left between them. Germline values: CDR1 KGHSH, CDR2 LQKENI. The CDR3 is 14 amino acids.